This T cell receptor beta chain is from a study of Graves' ophthalmopathy and Graves' hyperthyroidism. Study-level points and caveats: Blood also held most thyroid clonotypes expanded above 0.001 frequency.

Transcripts of RNA were the source for amplifying TCR beta CDR3 regions. RT-PCR with HTBI primers came first, then second-round multiplex PCR. TCRdb re-derived calls from the multiplex PCR reads in MiXCR, one entry per CDR3 protein. The sample includes over a million distinct CDR3 sequences, approximately 35% seen only once; the top ten take approximately 12%. As for this clonotype: Its antigen is not known. The junction does not match germline at one end; this may be a read error.

The study excluded patients with other autoimmune diseases, uncontrolled infections, pregnancy or lactation. The clonotype comes from an adult man with Graves' hyperthyroidism. The sequenced sample consisted of peripheral blood or thyroid tissue (not recorded which).

The CDR3 sequence: CASRNTGGAGYAF. The CDR3 DNA is TGTGCCAGCAGGAATACAGGGGGCGCAGGCTACGCCTTC. The genes are TRBV24-1 and TRBJ1-2; 9 nucleotides line up with TRBD1. The CDR3 runs 13 residues. Looked up from germline, CDR1 is KGHDR and CDR2 is SFDVKD.